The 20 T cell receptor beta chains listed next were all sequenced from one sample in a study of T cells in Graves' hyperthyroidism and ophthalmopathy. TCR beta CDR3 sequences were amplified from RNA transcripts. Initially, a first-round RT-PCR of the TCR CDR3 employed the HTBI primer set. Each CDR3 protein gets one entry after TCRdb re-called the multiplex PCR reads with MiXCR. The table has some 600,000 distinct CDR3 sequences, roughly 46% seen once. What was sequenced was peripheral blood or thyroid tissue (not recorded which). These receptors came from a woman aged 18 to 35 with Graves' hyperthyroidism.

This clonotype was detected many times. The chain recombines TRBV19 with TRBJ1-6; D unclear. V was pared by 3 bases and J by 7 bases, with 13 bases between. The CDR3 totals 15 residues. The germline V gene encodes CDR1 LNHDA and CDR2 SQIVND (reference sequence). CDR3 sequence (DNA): TGTGCCAGTAGTATTGATGGTAGACTCAATTCACCCCTCCACTTT. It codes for CASSIDGRLNSPLHF.

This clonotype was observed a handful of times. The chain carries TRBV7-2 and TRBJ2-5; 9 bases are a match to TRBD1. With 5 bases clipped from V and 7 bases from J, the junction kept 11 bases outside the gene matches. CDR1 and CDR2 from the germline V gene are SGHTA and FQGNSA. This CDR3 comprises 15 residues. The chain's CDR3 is CASSPSTGGVVTQYF. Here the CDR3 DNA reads TGTGCCAGCAGCCCTAGCACAGGGGGCGTCGTGACCCAGTACTTC.

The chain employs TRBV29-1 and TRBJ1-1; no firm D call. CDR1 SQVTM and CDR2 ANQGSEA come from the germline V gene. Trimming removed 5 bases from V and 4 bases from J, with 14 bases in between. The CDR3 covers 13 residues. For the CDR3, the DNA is TGCAGCGTTTGGAGTGGACTGGTCACTGAAGCTTTCTTT. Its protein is CSVWSGLVTEAFF.

CDR3 amino acids: CASIQTQDRFNTEAFF. The CDR3 region has the DNA TGTGCCAGCATCCAAACTCAAGACAGGTTCAACACTGAAGCTTTCTTT. This chain links TRBV7-2 with TRBJ1-1; tentative D call: TRBD1 (6 bases). Germline V gives CDR1 SGHTA, CDR2 FQGNSA. The CDR3 is made up of 16 amino acids. V was trimmed by 7 bases and J by 2 bases, leaving 20 bases between them.

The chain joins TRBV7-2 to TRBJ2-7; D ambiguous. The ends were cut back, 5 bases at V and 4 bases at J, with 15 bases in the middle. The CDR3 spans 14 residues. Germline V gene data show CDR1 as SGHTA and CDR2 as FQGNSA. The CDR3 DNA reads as TGTGCCAGCAGCCCGGCCGGCGGATTTTACGAGCAGTACTTC. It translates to CASSPAGGFYEQYF.

The CDR3 coding sequence is TGTGCCAGCAGCACAAGACCGGCGGGTCAAGAGACCCAGTACTTC. The encoded protein is CASSTRPAGQETQYF. The chain links TRBV7-2 to TRBJ2-5; the D gene is possibly TRBD2 (5 bases). Germline CDR1 and CDR2: SGHTA and FQGNSA. Trimming pared 5 bases from V and 2 bases from J, leaving 15 bases between. This CDR3 is built from 15 residues.

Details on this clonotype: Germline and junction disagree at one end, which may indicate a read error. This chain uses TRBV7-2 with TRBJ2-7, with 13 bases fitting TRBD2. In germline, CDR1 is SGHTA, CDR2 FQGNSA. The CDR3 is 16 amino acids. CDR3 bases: TGCGCCAGCAGCCCTTCAGGACTAGCGGGAGAAGGCGAGCAGTACTTC. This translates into CASSPSGLAGEGEQYF.

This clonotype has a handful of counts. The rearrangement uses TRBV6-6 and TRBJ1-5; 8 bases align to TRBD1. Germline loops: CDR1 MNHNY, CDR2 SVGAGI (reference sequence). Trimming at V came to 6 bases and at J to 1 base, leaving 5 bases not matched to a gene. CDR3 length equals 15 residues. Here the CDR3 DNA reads TGTGCCAGCAGCCCCAGGACAGGGAGCAATCAGCCCCAGCATTTT. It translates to CASSPRTGSNQPQHF.

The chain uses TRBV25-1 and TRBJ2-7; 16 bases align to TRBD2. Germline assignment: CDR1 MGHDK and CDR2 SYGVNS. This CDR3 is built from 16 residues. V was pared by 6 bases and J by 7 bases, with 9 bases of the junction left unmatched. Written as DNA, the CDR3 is TGTGCCAGCAGCGGGACTAGCGGGAGGGACCGGCGGGAGCAGTACTTC. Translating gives CASSGTSGRDRREQYF.

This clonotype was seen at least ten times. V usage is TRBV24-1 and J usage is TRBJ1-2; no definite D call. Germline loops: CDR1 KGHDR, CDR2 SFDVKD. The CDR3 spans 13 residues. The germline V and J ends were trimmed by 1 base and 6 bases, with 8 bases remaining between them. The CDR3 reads CATSDFSGNGYTF. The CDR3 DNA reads TGTGCCACCAGTGATTTTTCGGGGAATGGCTACACCTTC.

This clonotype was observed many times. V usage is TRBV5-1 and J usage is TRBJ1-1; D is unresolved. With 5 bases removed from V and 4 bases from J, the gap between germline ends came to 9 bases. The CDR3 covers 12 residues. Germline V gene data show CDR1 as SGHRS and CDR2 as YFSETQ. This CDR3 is CASSWVGTEAFF. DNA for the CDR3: TGCGCCAGCAGTTGGGTCGGCACTGAAGCTTTCTTT.

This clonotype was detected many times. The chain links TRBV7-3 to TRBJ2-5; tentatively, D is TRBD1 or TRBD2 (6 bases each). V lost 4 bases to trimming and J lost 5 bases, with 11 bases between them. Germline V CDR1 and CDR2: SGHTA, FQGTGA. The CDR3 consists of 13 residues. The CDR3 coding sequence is TGTGCCAGCAGCTCCCAGGGGAGGGAGACCCAGTACTTC. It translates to CASSSQGRETQYF.

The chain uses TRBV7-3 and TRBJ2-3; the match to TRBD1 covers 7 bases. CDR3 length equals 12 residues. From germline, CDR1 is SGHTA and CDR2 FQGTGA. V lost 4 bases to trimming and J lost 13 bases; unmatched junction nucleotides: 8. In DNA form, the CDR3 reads TGTGCCAGCAGCTCAGGACAGGCCCGCAAGTATTTT. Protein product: CASSSGQARKYF.

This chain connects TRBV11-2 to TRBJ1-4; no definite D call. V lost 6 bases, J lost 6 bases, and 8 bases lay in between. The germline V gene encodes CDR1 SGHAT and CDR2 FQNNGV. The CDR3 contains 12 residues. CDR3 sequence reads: CASSSSDEKLFF. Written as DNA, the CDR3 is TGTGCCAGCAGTTCATCCGATGAAAAACTGTTTTTT.

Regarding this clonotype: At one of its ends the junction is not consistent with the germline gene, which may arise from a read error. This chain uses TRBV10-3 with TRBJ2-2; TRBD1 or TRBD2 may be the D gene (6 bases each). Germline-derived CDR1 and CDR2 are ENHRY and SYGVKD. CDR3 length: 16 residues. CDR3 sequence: CAISARGWSNTGGLFF. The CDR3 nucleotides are TGTGCCATCAGTGCCAGGGGTTGGTCGAACACCGGGGGGCTGTTTTTT.

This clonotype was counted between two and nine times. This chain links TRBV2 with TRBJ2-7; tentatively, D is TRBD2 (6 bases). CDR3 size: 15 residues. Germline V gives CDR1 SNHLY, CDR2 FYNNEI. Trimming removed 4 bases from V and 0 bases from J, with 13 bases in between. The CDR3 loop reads CASSALGGNSYEQYF. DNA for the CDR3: TGTGCCAGCAGTGCCCTCGGCGGGAACTCCTACGAGCAGTACTTC.

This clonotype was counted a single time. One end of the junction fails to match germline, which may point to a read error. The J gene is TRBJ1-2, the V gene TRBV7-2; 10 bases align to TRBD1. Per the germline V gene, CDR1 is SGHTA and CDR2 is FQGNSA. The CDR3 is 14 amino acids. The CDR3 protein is CASSRTGGYYDYTF. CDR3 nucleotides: TGTGCCAGCAGCCGGACAGGGGGGTACTATGACTACACCTTC.

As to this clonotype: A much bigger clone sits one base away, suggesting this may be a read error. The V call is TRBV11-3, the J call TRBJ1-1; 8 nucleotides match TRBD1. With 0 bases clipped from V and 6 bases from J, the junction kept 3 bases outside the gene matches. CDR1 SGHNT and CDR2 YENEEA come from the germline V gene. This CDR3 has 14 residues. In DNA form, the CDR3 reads TGTGCCAGCAGCTTAGAGGACAGGGCAGCTGAAGCTTTCTTT. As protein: CASSLEDRAAEAFF. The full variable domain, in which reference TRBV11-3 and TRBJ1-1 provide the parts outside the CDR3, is EAGVVQSPRYKIIEKKQPVAFWCNPISGHNTLYWYLQNLGQGPELLIRYENEEAVDDSQLPKDRFSAERLKGVDSTLKIQPAELGDSAVYLCASSLEDRAAEAFFGQGTRLTVV.

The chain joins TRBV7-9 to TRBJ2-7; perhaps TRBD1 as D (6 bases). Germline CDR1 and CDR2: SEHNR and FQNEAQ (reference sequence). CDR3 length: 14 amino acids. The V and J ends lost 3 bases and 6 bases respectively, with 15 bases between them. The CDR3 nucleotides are TGTGCCAGCAGCTTGGGGAGACAGGTCACCGAGCAGTACTTC. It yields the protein CASSLGRQVTEQYF. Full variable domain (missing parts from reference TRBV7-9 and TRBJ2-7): DTGVSQNPRHKITKRGQNVTFRCDPISEHNRLYWYRQTLGQGPEFLTYFQNEAQLEKSRLLSDRFSAERPKGSFSTLEIQRTEQGDSAMYLCASSLGRQVTEQYFGPGTRLTVT.

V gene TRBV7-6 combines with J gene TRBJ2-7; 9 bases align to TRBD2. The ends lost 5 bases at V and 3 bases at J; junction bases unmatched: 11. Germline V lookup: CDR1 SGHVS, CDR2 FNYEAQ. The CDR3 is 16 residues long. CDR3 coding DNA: TGTGCCAGCAGCAAGAGGGCGGCTAGCGGGAACTACGAGCAGTACTTC. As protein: CASSKRAASGNYEQYF.